The TCR beta chain under discussion was sequenced for a study of blood T cell repertoires in COVID-19. Study context: The cDNA or gDNA used as material had been derived from T cells, B-cell-depleted T cells, or PBMCs.

The germline V gene has CDR1 MNHEY and CDR2 SVGAGI. CDR3 size: 15 residues. V gave up 6 bases and J gave up 3 bases; unmatched junction bases: 4. Per the authors' pipeline: Reference gene primer amplification gave estimated nucleated cell counts. Profiling relied on immunoSEQ multiplex PCR, and the TCRdb table lists in-frame clones only, not all of them. V and J calls and clone size follow that table, whereas D and trimming were derived from the DNA. The data show 300,000 to 350,000 clones, about 87% seen once. The specimen was peripheral blood. This sequence originates from a woman in her fifties or sixties with COVID-19, enrolled during active disease. V usage is TRBV6-5 and J usage is TRBJ2-1; 11 nucleotides agree with TRBD1. The CDR3 DNA reads as TGTGCCAGCAGAACGGACAGGGGGCTCTACAATGAGCAGTTCTTC. Residues: CASRTDRGLYNEQFF.